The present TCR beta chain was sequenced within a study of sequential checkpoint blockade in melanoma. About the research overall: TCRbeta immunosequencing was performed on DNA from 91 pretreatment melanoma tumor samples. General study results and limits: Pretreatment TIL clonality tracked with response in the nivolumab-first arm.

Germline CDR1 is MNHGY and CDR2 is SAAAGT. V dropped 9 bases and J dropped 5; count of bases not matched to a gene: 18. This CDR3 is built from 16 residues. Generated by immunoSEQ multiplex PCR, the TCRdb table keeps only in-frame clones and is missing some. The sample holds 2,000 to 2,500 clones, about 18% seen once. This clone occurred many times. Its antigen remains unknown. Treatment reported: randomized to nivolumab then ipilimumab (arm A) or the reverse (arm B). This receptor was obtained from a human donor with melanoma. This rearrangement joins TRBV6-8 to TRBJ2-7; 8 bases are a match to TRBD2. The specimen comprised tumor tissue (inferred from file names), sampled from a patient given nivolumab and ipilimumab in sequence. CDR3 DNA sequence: TGTGCCAGGAGGTTTGTGCCGGGGCGGGGGGTCGACGAGCAGTACTTC. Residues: CARRFVPGRGVDEQYF.